This TCR beta chain was sequenced during a study of Tregs in tolerant kidney transplant recipients. Study results and caveats: For some patients, primers changed over time, blocking nucleotide-level comparison. This study did not directly address biological reproducibility. Few patients were studied, so findings need validation in larger groups.

Unstimulated regulatory T cells (CD4+CD25+CD127-), CD4+CD25- non-regulatory cells, CD4 and CD8 cells were FACS-sorted from thawed PBMCs. The J segment lost 0 bases and the V segment lost 4 bases, leaving 0 bases of the junction unmatched. Germline values: CDR1 SGHVS, CDR2 FQNEAQ. This CDR3 contains 14 residues. A remark on this clone: The antigen remains unidentified. The read is 3 residues too short to cover the CDR3 end, so that end is filled in from the germline J gene.

Sequencing was performed with immunoSEQ multiplex PCR; in TCRdb, only in-frame clones are kept and a portion is missing. The table for this sample gives tens of thousands of clones. V gene TRBV7-8 combines with J gene TRBJ1-3; 7 positions match TRBD1. The receptor was isolated from a human donor who received a combined kidney and bone marrow transplant. Sequenced material: CD4+ T cells from blood, taken before the transplant. CDR3 DNA, as far as it was read: TGTGCCAGCAGCTCAGGGGGCTCTGGAAACACC. Translating it yields CASSSGGSGNT. Given in full, the CDR3 is CASSSGGSGNTIYF.